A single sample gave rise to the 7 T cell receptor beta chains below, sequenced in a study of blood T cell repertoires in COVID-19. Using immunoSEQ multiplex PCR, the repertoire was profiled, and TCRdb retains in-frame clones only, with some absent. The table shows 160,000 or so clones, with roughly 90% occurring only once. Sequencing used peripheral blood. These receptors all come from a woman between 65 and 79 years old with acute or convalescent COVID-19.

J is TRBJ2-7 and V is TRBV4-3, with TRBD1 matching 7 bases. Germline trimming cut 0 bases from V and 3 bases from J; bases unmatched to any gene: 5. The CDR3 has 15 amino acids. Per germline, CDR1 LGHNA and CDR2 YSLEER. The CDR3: CASSQDVDRVYEQYF. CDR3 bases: TGCGCCAGCAGCCAAGATGTCGACAGGGTCTACGAGCAGTACTTC.

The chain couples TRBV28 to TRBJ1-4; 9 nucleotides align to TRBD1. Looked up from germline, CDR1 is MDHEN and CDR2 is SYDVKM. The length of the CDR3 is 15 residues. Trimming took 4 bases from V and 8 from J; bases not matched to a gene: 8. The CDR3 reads CASSSPGQGREKLFF. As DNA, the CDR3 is TGTGCCAGCAGTTCCCCGGGACAGGGACGGGAAAAACTGTTTTTT.

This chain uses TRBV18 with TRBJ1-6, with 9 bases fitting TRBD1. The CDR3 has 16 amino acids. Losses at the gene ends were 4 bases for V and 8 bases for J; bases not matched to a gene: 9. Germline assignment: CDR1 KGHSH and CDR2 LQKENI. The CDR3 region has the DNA TGTGCCAGCTCACAGGGGACAGGGCGAGGGGATTCACCCCTCCACTTT. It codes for CASSQGTGRGDSPLHF.

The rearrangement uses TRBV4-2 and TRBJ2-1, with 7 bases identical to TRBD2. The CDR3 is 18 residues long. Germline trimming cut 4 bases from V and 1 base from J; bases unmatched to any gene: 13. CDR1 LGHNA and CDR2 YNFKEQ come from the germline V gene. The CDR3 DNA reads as TGTGCCAGCAGCCCGAAACCTCCCGGACTAGTGTCCTACAATGAGCAGTTCTTC. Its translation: CASSPKPPGLVSYNEQFF.

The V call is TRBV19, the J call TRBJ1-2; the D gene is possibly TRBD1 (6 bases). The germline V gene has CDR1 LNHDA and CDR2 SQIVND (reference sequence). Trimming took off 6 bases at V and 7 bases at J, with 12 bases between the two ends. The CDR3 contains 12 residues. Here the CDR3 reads CASRKQGFGYTF. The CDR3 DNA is TGTGCCAGTAGGAAACAGGGATTTGGCTACACCTTC.

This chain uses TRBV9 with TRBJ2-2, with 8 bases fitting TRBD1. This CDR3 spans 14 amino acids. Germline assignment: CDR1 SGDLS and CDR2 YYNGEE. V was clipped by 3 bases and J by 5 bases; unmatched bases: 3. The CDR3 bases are TGTGCCAGCAGCGCCGGGGACAGGACCGGGGAGCTGTTTTTT. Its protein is CASSAGDRTGELFF.

The DNA for the CDR3 is TGTGCCAGCAGCGTAGGCGGCCAGGGGAACATTCAGTACTTC. Amino acids: CASSVGGQGNIQYF. The chain employs TRBV9 and TRBJ2-4, with D possibly being TRBD1 (6 bases). V shed 0 bases and J shed 7 bases, with 11 bases lying between them. Per germline, CDR1 SGDLS and CDR2 YYNGEE. The CDR3 spans 14 residues.